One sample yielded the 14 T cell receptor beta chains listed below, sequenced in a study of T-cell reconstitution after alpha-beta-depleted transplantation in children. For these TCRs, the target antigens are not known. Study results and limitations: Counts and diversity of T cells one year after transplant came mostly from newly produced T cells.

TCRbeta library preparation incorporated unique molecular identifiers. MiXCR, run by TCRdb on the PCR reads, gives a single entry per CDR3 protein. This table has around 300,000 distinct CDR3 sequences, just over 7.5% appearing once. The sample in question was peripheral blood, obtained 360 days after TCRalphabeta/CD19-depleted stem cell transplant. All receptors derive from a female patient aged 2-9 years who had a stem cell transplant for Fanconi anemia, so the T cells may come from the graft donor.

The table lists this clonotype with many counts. CDR3 DNA sequence: TGTGCCAGCAGTACGCAGGGCTCCCCCACTGAAGCTTTCTTT. Protein product: CASSTQGSPTEAFF. J is TRBJ1-1 and V is TRBV6-5, with a weak D call TRBD1 (5 bases). The CDR3 totals 14 residues. Trimming took off 5 bases at V and 4 bases at J, with 14 bases between the two ends. Germline assignment: CDR1 MNHEY and CDR2 SVGAGI.

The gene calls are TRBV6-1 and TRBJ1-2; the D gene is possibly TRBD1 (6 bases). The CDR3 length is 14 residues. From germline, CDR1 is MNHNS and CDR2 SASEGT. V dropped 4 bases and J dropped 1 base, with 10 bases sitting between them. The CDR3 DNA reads TGTGCCAGCAGTGTTACAGGGTTTAACTATGGCTACACCTTC. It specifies CASSVTGFNYGYTF.

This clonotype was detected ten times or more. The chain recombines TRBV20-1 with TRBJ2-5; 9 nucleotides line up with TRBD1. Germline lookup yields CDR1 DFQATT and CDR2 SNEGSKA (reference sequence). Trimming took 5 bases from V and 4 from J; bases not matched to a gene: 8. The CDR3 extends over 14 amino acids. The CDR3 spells CSAPDRGRGETQYF. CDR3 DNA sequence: TGCAGTGCTCCAGACAGGGGGAGAGGAGAGACCCAGTACTTC.

Written as DNA, the CDR3 is TGCAGTGCTAATTGGGGAATAAACACCGGGGAGCTGTTTTTT. Its protein is CSANWGINTGELFF. V and J are TRBV20-1 and TRBJ2-2, with D unclear. Per the germline V gene, CDR1 is DFQATT and CDR2 is SNEGSKA (reference sequence). V lost 4 bases to trimming and J lost 2 bases, with 11 bases between them. The CDR3 has 14 residues.

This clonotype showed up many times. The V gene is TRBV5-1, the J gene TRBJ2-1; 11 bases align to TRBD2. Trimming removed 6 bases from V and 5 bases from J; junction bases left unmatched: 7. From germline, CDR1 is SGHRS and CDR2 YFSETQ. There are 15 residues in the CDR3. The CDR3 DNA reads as TGCGCCAGCAAGAGGATAGCGGGGGGGGACAATGAGCAGTTCTTC. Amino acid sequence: CASKRIAGGDNEQFF.

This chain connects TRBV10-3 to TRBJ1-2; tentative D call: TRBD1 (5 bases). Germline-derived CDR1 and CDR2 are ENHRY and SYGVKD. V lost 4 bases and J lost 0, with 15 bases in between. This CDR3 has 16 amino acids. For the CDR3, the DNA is TGTGCCATCAGTGCCCTTACCGGGACGGCTAACTATGGCTACACCTTC. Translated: CAISALTGTANYGYTF.

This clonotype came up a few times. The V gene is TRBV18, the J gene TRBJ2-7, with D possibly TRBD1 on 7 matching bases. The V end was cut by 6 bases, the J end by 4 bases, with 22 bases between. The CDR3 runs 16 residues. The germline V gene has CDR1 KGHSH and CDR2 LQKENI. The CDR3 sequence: CASSRNGGQLLYEQYV. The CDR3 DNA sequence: TGTGCCAGCTCGCGGAACGGGGGACAGCTCCTTTACGAGCAGTACGTC.

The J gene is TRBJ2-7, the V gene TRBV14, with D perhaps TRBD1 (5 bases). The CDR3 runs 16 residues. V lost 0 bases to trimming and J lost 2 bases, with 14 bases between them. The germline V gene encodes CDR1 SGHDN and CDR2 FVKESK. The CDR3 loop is CASSQDLGQGAYEQYF. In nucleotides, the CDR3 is TGTGCCAGCAGCCAAGACCTAGGTCAAGGGGCCTACGAGCAGTACTTC.

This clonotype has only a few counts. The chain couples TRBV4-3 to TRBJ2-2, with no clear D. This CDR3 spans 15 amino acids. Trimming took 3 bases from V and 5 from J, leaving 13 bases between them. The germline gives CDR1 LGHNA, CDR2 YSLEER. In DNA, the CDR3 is TGCGCCAGCAGCCAGACGGCCGTCAATACCGGGGAGCTGTTTTTT. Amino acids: CASSQTAVNTGELFF.

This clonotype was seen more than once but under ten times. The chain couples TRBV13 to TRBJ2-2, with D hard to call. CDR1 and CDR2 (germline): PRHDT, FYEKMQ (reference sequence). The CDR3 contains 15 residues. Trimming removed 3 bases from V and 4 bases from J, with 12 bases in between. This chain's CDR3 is CASSFPSIGTGELFF. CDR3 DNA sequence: TGTGCCAGCAGCTTCCCCTCAATCGGCACCGGGGAGCTGTTTTTT.

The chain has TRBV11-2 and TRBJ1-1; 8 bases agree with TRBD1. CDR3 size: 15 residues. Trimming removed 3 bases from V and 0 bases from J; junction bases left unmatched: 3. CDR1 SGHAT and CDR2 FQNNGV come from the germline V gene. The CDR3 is CASSFSDRVNTEAFF. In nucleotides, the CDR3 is TGTGCCAGCAGCTTCTCGGACAGGGTGAACACTGAAGCTTTCTTT.

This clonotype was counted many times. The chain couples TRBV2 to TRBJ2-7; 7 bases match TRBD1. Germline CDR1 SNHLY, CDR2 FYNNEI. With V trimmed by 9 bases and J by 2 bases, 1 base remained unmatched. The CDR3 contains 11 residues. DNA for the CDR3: TGTGCCAGACAGGGGACCTACGAGCAGTACTTC. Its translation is CARQGTYEQYF.

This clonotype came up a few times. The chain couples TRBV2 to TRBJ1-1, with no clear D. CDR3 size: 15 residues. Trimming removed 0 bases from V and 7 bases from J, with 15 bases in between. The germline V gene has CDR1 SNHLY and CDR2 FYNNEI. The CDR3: CASSEALRRASEAFF. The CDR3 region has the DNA TGTGCCAGCAGTGAAGCGCTTCGGAGGGCTAGTGAAGCTTTCTTT.

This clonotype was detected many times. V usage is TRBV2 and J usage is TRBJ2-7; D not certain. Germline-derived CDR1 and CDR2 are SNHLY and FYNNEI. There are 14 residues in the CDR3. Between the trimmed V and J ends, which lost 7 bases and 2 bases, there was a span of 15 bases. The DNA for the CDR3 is TGTGCCAGCACCACCCCTGTCCTCACCTACGAGCAGTACTTC. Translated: CASTTPVLTYEQYF.